Sequencing of this T cell receptor beta chain was carried out in a study of cytomegalovirus exposure and HLA in healthy donors (dated by TCRdb to 2017 to 2019). Describing the broader study: According to an earlier analysis of several hundred of the donors, about 179 million T cells yielded some 120 million unique TCR beta sequences and about 280 Gb of sequence data. Besides the first cohort of around 670 subjects, a separate validation cohort made up of 95 to 150 different subjects was used. To predict cytomegalovirus infection status, the study combined high-throughput TCR immunosequencing, statistical association of individual TCRs with disease status, and machine learning. Both class I and class II loci were covered by HLA typing, at four-digit resolution. In an earlier analysis of 587 of the donors, high-throughput TCR beta sequencing was used to judge whether each TCR beta V gene segment behaved as functional or pseudogenic. The study aimed to test whether signatures of past pathogen exposure could be identified by cataloging public T cell receptors. The number of donors typed differed by locus, with roughly 620-630 for A, B, C, DRB1 and DQB1, 522 for DQA1, approximately 580 for DPA1, and approximately 470 for DPB1. A later analysis re-examined previously published TCR beta repertoires from just over 650 donors and added high-resolution HLA genotyping to investigate patterns of TCR occurrence. All discovery cohort repertoires had been generated using a single sequencing platform. Alongside the repertoire data, information on donor age, sex, ethnicity and CMV serostatus was compiled. Genome-wide SNP genotypes for about three fifths of the roughly 670 donors were used in a later genetic analysis, which treated that subset as a discovery cohort. The genetic ancestry cluster associated with self-reported Caucasian donors included around 76% of the roughly 410 genotyped donors. Using immunosequencing, the study profiled T cell repertoires from fewer than 850 subjects and related those repertoires to cytomegalovirus serostatus. Among about 400 genotyped donors of the cohort, an average of approximately 240,000 unique TCR beta nucleotide sequences was sequenced per donor, of which about 19% were non-productive. In the later analysis, no new phenotypic data were used to find candidate immune exposures; instead, reliance was placed on TCR beta sequences and their occurrence across donors. About 5 DR-DQ haplotypes were handled as single units for association and clustering, since linkage in the cohort was strong. Roughly 300 gigabases of sequencing data and 70 million to 95 million unique TCR sequences made up an early release that covered several hundred HLA-typed donors. What the research found in general, with its limitations: In a later analysis, most CMV-associated TCR beta chains were found to appear HLA-restricted, with HLA associations seemingly driven largely by CMV exposure. Because counts were too low, seventeen rarely observed V segments, including chromosome 9 orphons, were left out of the earlier analysis of 587 of the donors. Sequencing depth was assumed to be roughly uniform across donors in the presence/absence analyses, though that assumption may not hold. A later analysis reported that several top co-occurrence clusters appeared linked to parvovirus B19, influenza, CMV and Epstein-Barr virus. Three of the identified cytomegalovirus-associated TCR beta chains were confirmed in vitro to be specific for cytomegalovirus antigens. According to a later genetic analysis, donors in an Asian-associated ancestry cluster had fewer N-insertions in productive TCRs than the roughly 660-donor mean. Linkage disequilibrium might explain the correlated functional status among segregating V segments, but an unknown experimental factor could not be ruled out. Cytomegalovirus status was reported to be diagnosed by the classifier with high specificity and sensitivity in both the original and validation cohorts. In an earlier analysis of 450 to 750 of the donors, most TCR beta V segments appeared in productive rearrangements about 90% or about 30% of the time, broadly matching IMGT annotations. Specific HLA alleles were associated with 15,000 to 20,000 TCR beta sequences at a false discovery rate of 0.05 in a later analysis. HLA typing was unavailable for some donors at each locus, so association tests used only the typed subset. Some IMGT-functional V segments, including TRBV6-2 and TRBV6-3, could not be told apart with the 87-base-pair reads, so those segments were excluded. Most TCR sequences were observed very rarely across donors, whereas some public TCRs were present in many individuals. In a later analysis, HLA-associated TCR beta chains were found to be more clonally expanded and to have lower generation probabilities than equally common non-associated chains. For the cohort, immune exposure information was limited to CMV serostatus. It was suggested by the authors that the approach could potentially be generalized to other disease states and immunological phenotypes. The study listed approximately 150 TCR beta chains as associated with cytomegalovirus. A later analysis found that TCR association rates varied across HLA loci, with DRB1 alleles showing the most associated TCRs and HLA-C alleles the fewest. A further reported finding was that TCR beta sequences accurately predicted the HLA-A and HLA-B alleles for most subjects in the first cohort. A cluster of highly shared sequence variants was judged likely to represent a technical artifact of the sequencing pipeline. When HLA alleles, especially DR and DQ, strongly co-occurred, TCR associations were difficult to assign to individual alleles. An association between a missense DCLRE1C variant and V-gene and J-gene trimming of TCR beta chains was found in a later genetic analysis and replicated in an independent cohort. In this cohort, only TCR beta chains were sequenced, and detectable features were limited by the absence of alpha or paired-chain data.

Concerning this clone: Its antigen is not yet known. No much larger clone exists at a distance of one base, and base qualities are not known.

CDR1 and CDR2, looked up from the germline V gene, are SGHTA and FQGTGA. Spanning cysteine to phenylalanine, the CDR3 consists of 17 amino acids. The DNA shown is the 51-base CDR3, in frame from base 1. The V end gives up 2 bases and the J end 1 base, leaving 6 bases in the junction not matched to a gene. To prepare the library, the immunoSEQ multiplex PCR assay was applied. For the multiplex PCR, a mixture combining 60 forward primers for TCR Vbeta segments and 13 reverse primers for TCR Jbeta segments was used. A multiplex PCR assay on genomic DNA amplified the CDR3 region of rearranged TCR beta genes. The amplified TCR beta libraries were sequenced on the Illumina HiSeq System as 87-base-pair reads. On the authors' methods: A later analysis counted around 72 million unique TCR beta chains across the 550 to 800 repertoires, and 9.5 million to 11 million of these chains were shared by at least two donors. To remove PCR and sequencing errors, raw reads were error-corrected and collapsed into unique sequences using a nearest-neighbor algorithm that merged closely related sequences. V, D and J gene segments were assigned by aligning CDR3 sequences to IMGT reference sequences. For a sequence to be retained, a match of at least six nucleotides was required to both a V gene segment and a J gene segment. Rearrangements were called productive when the CDR3 lacked stop codons and stayed in frame with V and J; all others were non-productive. Following IMGT convention, CDR3 was defined as the stretch from the second conserved V-encoded cysteine up to the conserved J-encoded phenylalanine. The earlier analysis of 450 to 750 of the donors excluded any sequence lacking an unambiguous match to a single V gene segment. In an earlier analysis of a few hundred of the donors, a V segment was called functional when productive rearrangements were above 56.7%, and segregating when the standard deviation between donors exceeded 5%. To diagnose cytomegalovirus status from the catalog of TCR beta chain sequences, a statistical classification framework was built. In a later analysis, TCR nucleotide sequences were compared against IMGT/GENE-DB human TR gene sequences so that V and J genes could be assigned. The TCRdist pipeline was used in a later analysis to assign CDR3 sequences and most-parsimonious VDJ recombination scenarios. In a later analysis, every TCR beta chain was defined by the combination of its CDR3 amino acid sequence and its V-gene family, and reads without a unique V-gene family were dropped. A later analysis removed 550 to 700 highly shared, low-generation-probability nucleotide sequences to deal with suspected cross-contamination and a sequencing artifact. A later analysis calculated a clonal expansion index for each public chain from normalized within-repertoire ranks of inferred template counts. A later analysis computed generation probabilities with a VDJ recombination model fitted to out-of-frame rearrangements, and checked the results against IGoR. In a later analysis, hypergeometric tests were used to score TCR-TCR, TCR-HLA and TCR-CMV co-occurrence, with a repertoire-size bias correction applied to TCR pairs. A later analysis estimated false discovery rates by permuting HLA or CMV assignments 20 times. In a later analysis, co-occurring TCRs were grouped using DBSCAN, with TCRdist sequence similarity added in when clustering inside HLA-allele-positive subsets. Co-occurrence clustering excluded repertoires with fewer than 30,000 or more than 120,000 public chains, plus five with anomalous nucleotide sharing. TCRdb stores this immuneACCESS table with in-frame sequences only. Part of the clones is absent; in the studies checked, under half of the shortfall reflects unresolved V genes, and no reason is known for the rest. V and J calls and clone size are copied from that table; D and trimming were computed from the DNA. This sample holds some 98,000 clones; around 80% were observed only once. The biggest ten clones account for roughly 1.5% of the sample.

In total, more than 500 healthy bone marrow donors made up the cohort. Cohort members were all nominally healthy when sampled, although unrecorded immune exposures were likely present. The donor was CMV seronegative and belonged to the group of 350 to 400 seronegative cohort members. A peripheral blood sample was collected from each donor, and TCR beta sequencing was performed on peripheral blood mononuclear cells. The Qiagen DNeasy Blood Extraction Kit was used to extract genomic DNA from the blood cell samples. The sequence was collected from a man aged 35 to 55 in good health and CMV-seronegative. Input material: PBMCs. Recombination joined TRBV7-3 with TRBJ2-1; a stretch of 9 junction bases matches TRBD2. The DNA sequence reads TGTGCCAGCAGCTTAGGTGGTAGCGGGGGTTCCTACAATGAGCAGTTCTTC. This gives the protein CASSLGGSGGSYNEQFF.